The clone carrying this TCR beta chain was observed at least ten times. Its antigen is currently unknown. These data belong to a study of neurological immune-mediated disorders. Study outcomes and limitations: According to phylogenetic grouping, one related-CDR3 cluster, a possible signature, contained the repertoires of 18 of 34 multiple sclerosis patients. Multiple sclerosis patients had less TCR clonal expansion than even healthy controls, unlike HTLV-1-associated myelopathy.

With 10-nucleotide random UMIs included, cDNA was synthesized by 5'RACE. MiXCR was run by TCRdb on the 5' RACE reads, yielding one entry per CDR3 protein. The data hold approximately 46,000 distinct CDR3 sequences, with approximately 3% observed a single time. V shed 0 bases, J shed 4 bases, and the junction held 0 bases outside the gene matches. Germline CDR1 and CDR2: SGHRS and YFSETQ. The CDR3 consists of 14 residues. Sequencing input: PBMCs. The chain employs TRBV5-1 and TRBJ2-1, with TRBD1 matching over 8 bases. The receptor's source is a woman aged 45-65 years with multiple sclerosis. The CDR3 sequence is CASSLGQGYNEQFF. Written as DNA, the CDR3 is TGCGCCAGCAGCTTGGGACAGGGGTACAATGAGCAGTTCTTC.